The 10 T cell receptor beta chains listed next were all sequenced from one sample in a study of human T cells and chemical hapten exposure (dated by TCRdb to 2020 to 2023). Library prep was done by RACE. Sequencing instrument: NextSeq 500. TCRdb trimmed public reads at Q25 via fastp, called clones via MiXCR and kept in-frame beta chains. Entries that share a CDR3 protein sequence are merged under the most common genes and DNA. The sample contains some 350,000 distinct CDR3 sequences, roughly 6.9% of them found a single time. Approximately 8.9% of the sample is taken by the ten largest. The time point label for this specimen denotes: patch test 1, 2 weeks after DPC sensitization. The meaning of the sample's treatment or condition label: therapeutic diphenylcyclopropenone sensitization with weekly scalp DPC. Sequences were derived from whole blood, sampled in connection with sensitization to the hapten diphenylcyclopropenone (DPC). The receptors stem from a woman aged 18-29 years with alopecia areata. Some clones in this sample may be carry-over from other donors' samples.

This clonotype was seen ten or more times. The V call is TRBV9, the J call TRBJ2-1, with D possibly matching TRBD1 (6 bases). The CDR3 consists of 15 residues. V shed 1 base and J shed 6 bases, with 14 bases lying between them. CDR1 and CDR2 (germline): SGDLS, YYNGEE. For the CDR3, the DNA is TGTGCCAGCAGCGTACGTGAGGCAGGGGTCAATGAGCAGTTCTTC. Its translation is CASSVREAGVNEQFF.

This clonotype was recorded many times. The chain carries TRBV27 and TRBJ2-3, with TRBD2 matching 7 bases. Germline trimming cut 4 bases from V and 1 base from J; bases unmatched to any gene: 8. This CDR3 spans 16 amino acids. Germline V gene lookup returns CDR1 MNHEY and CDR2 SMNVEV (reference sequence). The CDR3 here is CASSYGTIRGTDTQYF. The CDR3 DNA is TGTGCCAGCAGTTATGGGACTATTCGCGGCACAGATACGCAGTATTTT.

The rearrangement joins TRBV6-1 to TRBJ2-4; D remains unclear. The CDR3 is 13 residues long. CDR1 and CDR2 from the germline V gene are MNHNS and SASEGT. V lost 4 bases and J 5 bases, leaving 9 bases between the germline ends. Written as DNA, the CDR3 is TGTGCCAGCAGTGTGGCAGACCAAAACATTCAGTACTTC. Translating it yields CASSVADQNIQYF.

This CDR3 reads CASSHGIKSFGADSLRAGANVLTF. DNA for the CDR3: TGTGCCAGCAGCCACGGTATCAAGAGTTTTGGGGCAGACAGCTTGAGGGCTGGGGCCAACGTCCTGACTTTC. The chain is built from TRBV6-2 or TRBV6-3 and TRBJ2-6, with D perhaps given as TRBD1 or TRBD2 (5 bases each). This CDR3 region has 24 residues. Trimming removed 6 bases from V and 2 bases from J, with 38 bases in between. The germline V gene has CDR1 MNHEY and CDR2 SVGEGT.

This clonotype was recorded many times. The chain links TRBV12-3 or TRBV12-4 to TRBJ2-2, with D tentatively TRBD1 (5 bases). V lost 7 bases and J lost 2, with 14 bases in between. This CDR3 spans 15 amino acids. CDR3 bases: TGTGCCAGCATTACCCGACAGTACAACACCGGGGAGCTGTTTTTT. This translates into CASITRQYNTGELFF.

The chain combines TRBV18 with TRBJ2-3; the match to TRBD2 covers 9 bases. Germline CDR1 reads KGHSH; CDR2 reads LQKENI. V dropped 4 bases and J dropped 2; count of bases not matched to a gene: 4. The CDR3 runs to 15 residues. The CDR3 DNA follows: TGTGCCAGCTCACGGACTAGCGCGGACACAGATACGCAGTATTTT. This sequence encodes CASSRTSADTDTQYF.

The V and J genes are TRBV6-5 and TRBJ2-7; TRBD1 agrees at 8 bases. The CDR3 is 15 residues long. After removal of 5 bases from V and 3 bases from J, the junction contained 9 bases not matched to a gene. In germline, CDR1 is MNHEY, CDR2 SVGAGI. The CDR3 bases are TGTGCCAGCAGTCCCGAGACAGGGGCCGTCTACGAGCAGTACTTC. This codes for CASSPETGAVYEQYF.

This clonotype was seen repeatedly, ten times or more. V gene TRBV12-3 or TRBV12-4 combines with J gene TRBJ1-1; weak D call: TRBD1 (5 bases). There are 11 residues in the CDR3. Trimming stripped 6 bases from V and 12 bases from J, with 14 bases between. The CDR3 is CASRSGEISFF. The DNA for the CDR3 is TGTGCCAGCAGATCGGGGGAGATATCTTTCTTT.

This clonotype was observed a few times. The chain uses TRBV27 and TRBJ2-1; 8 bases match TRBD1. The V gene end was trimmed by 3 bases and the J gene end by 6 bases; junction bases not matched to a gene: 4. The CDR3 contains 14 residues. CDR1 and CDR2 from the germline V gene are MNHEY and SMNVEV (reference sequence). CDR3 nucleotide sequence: TGTGCCAGCAGTTTCTCGGACAGGGCCAATGAGCAGTTCTTC. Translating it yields CASSFSDRANEQFF.

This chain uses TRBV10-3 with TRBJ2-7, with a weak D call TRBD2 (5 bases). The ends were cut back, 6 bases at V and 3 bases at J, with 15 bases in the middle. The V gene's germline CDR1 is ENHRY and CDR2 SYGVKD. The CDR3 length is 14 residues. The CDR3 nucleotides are TGTGCCATCAGGGCAGGACTGTCGGGCTACGAGCAGTACTTC. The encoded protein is CAIRAGLSGYEQYF.